The clone carrying this T cell receptor beta chain occurred a few times. Its antigen remains unidentified. Expressed TCRB transcripts were sequenced because the isolated RNA had all been reverse transcribed beforehand. Naive, central memory and regulatory T cell samples produced a mean of approximately 3.6 million reads. Only in-frame clones appear in the TCRdb table, and some are missing; sequencing was by immunoSEQ multiplex PCR. The repertoire has around 430,000 clones, around 30% of them found once; the top ten carry 0.06% to 0.07%. V shed 4 bases, J shed 2 bases, and the junction held 7 bases outside the gene matches. Germline CDR1 is SQVTM and CDR2 is ANQGSEA. The CDR3 runs to 14 residues. The sample belongs to a study of beta chain features in type 1 diabetes. Study results and limitations: In all four CD4+ subsets, TCRB CDR3 length was significantly, moderately reduced in type 1 diabetes.

This clonotype was obtained from a man younger than 35 in good health. The sequenced material came from naive CD4+ T cells from blood. This sequence joins TRBV29-1 and TRBJ2-7; 8 bases agree with TRBD2. The CDR3 is CSVVMGGRTYEQYF. The CDR3 DNA reads TGCAGCGTTGTCATGGGCGGGAGGACCTACGAGCAGTACTTC.